This section outlines one T cell receptor (beta chain) sequence together with its context. What it binds is unknown. CDR3 length: 17 residues. With 1 base removed from V and 7 bases from J, the gap between germline ends came to 17 bases. Germline V lookup: CDR1 LGHDT, CDR2 YNNKEL (reference sequence). This specimen comes from a study of T cells in Graves' hyperthyroidism and ophthalmopathy. General study points: Ophthalmopathy could be told apart from stable hyperthyroidism with a 13 V-J model.

Graves' hyperthyroidism is called stable when ophthalmopathy does not progress within 18 months. TCR beta CDR3 sequences were amplified from RNA transcripts. The HTBI primer set served for first-round RT-PCR of the TCR CDR3. TCRdb reanalysed the multiplex PCR reads using MiXCR and keeps one entry per CDR3 protein. The sample consists of around 580,000 distinct CDR3 sequences, around 15% of them appearing once. The sequenced sample consisted of blood. This chain links TRBV3-1 with TRBJ1-6; tentatively, D is TRBD1 (6 bases). The sequence was obtained from a woman aged 18-29 years with Graves' hyperthyroidism. The CDR3 loop reads CASSQVSSGGWNSPLHF. The CDR3 region has the DNA TGTGCCAGCAGCCAAGTAAGCTCGGGGGGCTGGAATTCACCCCTCCACTTT.